The rows below give T cell receptor beta chains drawn from one sample of a study of blood T cells in healthy people across ages. TCRdb used MiXCR to reprocess the 5' RACE reads, holding one entry per CDR3 protein. The table includes roughly 1.5 million distinct CDR3 sequences, approximately 39% detected once. The source material was blood. These receptors originate from a woman between 18 and 30 years old in good health. The CDR3 runs from the conserved cysteine through the conserved F or W. Fields, in order: CDR3 length, V gene, J gene, clone size, D gene, CDR3 protein, CDR3 DNA. D genes are given only for firm matches. The size of a clone is reported for some rows only, either as once, few or many, or as a class for expanded clones.

CDR3 length: 17
V gene: TRBV7-2
J gene: TRBJ1-3
clone size: -
D gene: -
CDR3 protein: CASSLAHFPSSGNTIYF
CDR3 DNA: TGTGCCAGCAGCTTAGCGCACTTTCCAAGCTCTGGAAACACCATATATTTT

CDR3 length: 14
V gene: TRBV4-3
J gene: TRBJ1-5
clone size: -
D gene: -
CDR3 protein: CASSQEYSNQPQHF
CDR3 DNA: TGCGCCAGCAGCCAAGAATATAGCAATCAGCCCCAGCATTTT

CDR3 length: 18
V gene: TRBV9
J gene: TRBJ2-3
clone size: few
D gene: TRBD2
CDR3 protein: CASSVALRLANYTDTQYF
CDR3 DNA: TGTGCCAGCAGCGTAGCCCTAAGACTAGCGAATTACACAGATACGCAGTATTTT

CDR3 length: 13
V gene: TRBV18
J gene: TRBJ2-3
clone size: -
D gene: -
CDR3 protein: CASSPFFKDTQYF
CDR3 DNA: TGTGCCAGCTCACCATTTTTTAAGGATACGCAGTATTTT

CDR3 length: 13
V gene: TRBV6-5
J gene: TRBJ2-1
clone size: few
D gene: TRBD2
CDR3 protein: CASSYAIGTSEFF
CDR3 DNA: TGTGCCAGCAGTTACGCGATAGGGACTAGCGAGTTCTTC

CDR3 length: 14
V gene: TRBV9
J gene: TRBJ2-7
clone size: -
D gene: -
CDR3 protein: CASSVDGTVPPEYF
CDR3 DNA: TGTGCCAGCAGCGTAGATGGGACGGTACCCCCGGAGTACTTC

CDR3 length: 15
V gene: TRBV5-5
J gene: TRBJ1-4
clone size: -
D gene: TRBD1
CDR3 protein: CASSLWTGRFEKLFF
CDR3 DNA: TGTGCCAGCAGCTTGTGGACAGGGAGATTCGAAAAACTGTTTTTT

CDR3 length: 12
V gene: TRBV6-2/TRBV6-3
J gene: TRBJ1-6
clone size: -
D gene: -
CDR3 protein: CASSAPSSPLHF
CDR3 DNA: TGTGCCAGCAGTGCACCCTCGTCACCCCTCCACTTT

CDR3 length: 16
V gene: TRBV6-2/TRBV6-3
J gene: TRBJ2-1
clone size: few
D gene: TRBD1
CDR3 protein: CASSSRGQWPYNEQFF
CDR3 DNA: TGTGCCAGCAGCTCTCGGGGACAGTGGCCATACAATGAGCAGTTCTTC

CDR3 length: 15
V gene: TRBV11-2
J gene: TRBJ2-3
clone size: -
D gene: -
CDR3 protein: CASSFAPSAADTQYF
CDR3 DNA: TGTGCCAGCAGCTTCGCTCCTAGCGCCGCAGATACGCAGTATTTT

CDR3 length: 15
V gene: TRBV11-2
J gene: TRBJ2-1
clone size: -
D gene: -
CDR3 protein: CASSPYPRTDNEQFF
CDR3 DNA: TGTGCCAGCAGCCCCTATCCGCGGACAGACAATGAGCAGTTCTTC

CDR3 length: 12
V gene: TRBV2
J gene: TRBJ1-1
clone size: -
D gene: -
CDR3 protein: CASFRENTEAFF
CDR3 DNA: TGTGCCAGTTTCAGGGAGAACACTGAAGCTTTCTTT

CDR3 length: 15
V gene: TRBV20-1
J gene: TRBJ2-7
clone size: many
D gene: -
CDR3 protein: CSARQGQGLFHEQYF
CDR3 DNA: TGCAGTGCTAGACAAGGGCAGGGTTTGTTCCACGAGCAGTACTTC

CDR3 length: 13
V gene: TRBV20-1
J gene: TRBJ2-3
clone size: few
D gene: -
CDR3 protein: CSAIPAGTDTQYF
CDR3 DNA: TGCAGTGCCATCCCTGCGGGCACAGATACGCAGTATTTT

CDR3 length: 14
V gene: TRBV4-2
J gene: TRBJ1-1
clone size: -
D gene: -
CDR3 protein: CAGSQDQEWTEAFF
CDR3 DNA: TGTGCCGGCAGCCAAGATCAGGAATGGACTGAAGCTTTCTTT

CDR3 length: 13
V gene: TRBV20-1
J gene: TRBJ2-5
clone size: -
D gene: TRBD2
CDR3 protein: CSASLLAGETQYF
CDR3 DNA: TGCAGTGCTAGTCTCCTAGCGGGAGAGACCCAGTACTTC

CDR3 length: 12
V gene: TRBV28
J gene: TRBJ1-5
clone size: -
D gene: -
CDR3 protein: CASGSWNQPQHF
CDR3 DNA: TGTGCCAGCGGTAGCTGGAATCAGCCCCAGCATTTT

CDR3 length: 14
V gene: TRBV5-5
J gene: TRBJ2-7
clone size: -
D gene: -
CDR3 protein: CASSWQGGNNEQYF
CDR3 DNA: TGTGCCAGCAGCTGGCAGGGGGGAAACAATGAGCAGTACTTC

CDR3 length: 14
V gene: TRBV20-1
J gene: TRBJ1-6
clone size: -
D gene: TRBD1
CDR3 protein: CSARGGQFNSPLHF
CDR3 DNA: TGCAGTGCTAGGGGGGGACAGTTCAATTCACCCCTCCACTTT

CDR3 length: 13
V gene: TRBV20-1
J gene: TRBJ1-2
clone size: many
D gene: TRBD1
CDR3 protein: CSARDRENYGYTF
CDR3 DNA: TGCAGTGCAAGGGACAGGGAAAACTATGGCTACACCTTC

CDR3 length: 18
V gene: TRBV5-1
J gene: TRBJ2-3
clone size: -
D gene: TRBD2
CDR3 protein: CASTADGFRGGLTDTQYF
CDR3 DNA: TGCGCCAGCACCGCTGACGGATTCCGGGGGGGGCTCACAGATACGCAGTATTTT

CDR3 length: 13
V gene: TRBV6-6
J gene: TRBJ2-3
clone size: -
D gene: -
CDR3 protein: CASRGQGTGTQYF
CDR3 DNA: TGTGCCAGCAGAGGCCAGGGCACAGGTACGCAGTATTTT

CDR3 length: 13
V gene: TRBV2
J gene: TRBJ2-5
clone size: -
D gene: -
CDR3 protein: CASSEYRVETQYF
CDR3 DNA: TGTGCCAGCAGTGAATACAGGGTAGAGACCCAGTACTTC

CDR3 length: 16
V gene: TRBV6-4
J gene: TRBJ1-1
clone size: many
D gene: -
CDR3 protein: CASSVPPGGDGTEAFF
CDR3 DNA: TGTGCCAGCAGTGTACCTCCCGGGGGCGACGGCACTGAAGCTTTCTTT

CDR3 length: 17
V gene: TRBV7-6
J gene: TRBJ2-7
clone size: few
D gene: TRBD1
CDR3 protein: CASSLTLPGQGRYEQYF
CDR3 DNA: TGTGCCAGCAGCTTAACCCTCCCGGGACAGGGCCGCTACGAGCAGTACTTC

CDR3 length: 14
V gene: TRBV24-1
J gene: TRBJ2-1
clone size: few
D gene: -
CDR3 protein: CATSGGLTFNEQFF
CDR3 DNA: TGTGCCACCAGTGGCGGACTGACCTTCAATGAGCAGTTCTTC

CDR3 length: 14
V gene: TRBV20-1
J gene: TRBJ1-1
clone size: -
D gene: TRBD1
CDR3 protein: CSAGGGTANTEAFF
CDR3 DNA: TGCAGTGCTGGAGGGGGGACAGCGAACACTGAAGCTTTCTTT

CDR3 length: 15
V gene: TRBV29-1
J gene: TRBJ2-3
clone size: -
D gene: -
CDR3 protein: CGVGGQGSSTDTQYF
CDR3 DNA: TGCGGCGTCGGTGGGCAGGGGTCTAGCACAGATACGCAGTATTTT

CDR3 length: 16
V gene: TRBV9
J gene: TRBJ2-1
clone size: -
D gene: TRBD2
CDR3 protein: CASRGLAGVSYNEQFF
CDR3 DNA: TGTGCCAGCAGAGGTCTAGCGGGAGTCTCCTACAATGAGCAGTTCTTC

CDR3 length: 14
V gene: TRBV18
J gene: TRBJ2-7
clone size: -
D gene: -
CDR3 protein: CASSVGAMTYEQYF
CDR3 DNA: TGTGCCAGCTCAGTAGGGGCGATGACCTACGAGCAGTACTTC